Below, one T cell receptor beta chain is given with its context. The data originate from a study of blood T cell repertoires in COVID-19. Study as a whole: Collection of acute and convalescent COVID-19 samples took place in the United States, Italy and Spain. T cells, B-cell-depleted T cells, or PBMCs supplied cDNA or gDNA.

In the original analysis: Estimated nucleated cell counts came from reference gene primer amplification. TCRdb's copy holds only in-frame clones and misses some; the assay was immunoSEQ multiplex PCR. The D gene and trimming were derived from the DNA, and the V and J assignments and clone size from that table. The sample carries 250,000 to 300,000 clones, 87% recorded once. CDR1 and CDR2 from the germline V gene are MNHEY and SVGAGI. The CDR3 runs to 13 residues. The V end was cut by 6 bases, the J end by 3 bases, with 11 bases between. The chain recombines TRBV6-5 with TRBJ1-2, with D possibly matching TRBD1 (6 bases). The sequence derives from a woman in her thirties or forties who had recovered from COVID-19. Material for sequencing was peripheral blood. CDR3 region: CASSLGQYYGYTF. The CDR3 region has the DNA TGTGCCAGCAGCCTCGGACAGTACTATGGCTACACCTTC.